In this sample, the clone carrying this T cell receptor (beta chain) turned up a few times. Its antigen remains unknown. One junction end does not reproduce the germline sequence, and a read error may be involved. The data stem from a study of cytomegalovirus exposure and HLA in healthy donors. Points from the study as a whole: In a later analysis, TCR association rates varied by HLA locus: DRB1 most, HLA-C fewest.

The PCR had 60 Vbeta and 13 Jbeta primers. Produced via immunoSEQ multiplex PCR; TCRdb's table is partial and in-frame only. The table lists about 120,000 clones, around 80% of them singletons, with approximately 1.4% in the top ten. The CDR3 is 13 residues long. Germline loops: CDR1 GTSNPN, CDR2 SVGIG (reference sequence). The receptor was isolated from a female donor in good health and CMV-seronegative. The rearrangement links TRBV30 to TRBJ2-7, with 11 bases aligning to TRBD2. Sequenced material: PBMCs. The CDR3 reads CAWSTGLAVTPDF. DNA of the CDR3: TGTGCCTGGAGTACGGGACTAGCGGTAACCCCCGACTTC.